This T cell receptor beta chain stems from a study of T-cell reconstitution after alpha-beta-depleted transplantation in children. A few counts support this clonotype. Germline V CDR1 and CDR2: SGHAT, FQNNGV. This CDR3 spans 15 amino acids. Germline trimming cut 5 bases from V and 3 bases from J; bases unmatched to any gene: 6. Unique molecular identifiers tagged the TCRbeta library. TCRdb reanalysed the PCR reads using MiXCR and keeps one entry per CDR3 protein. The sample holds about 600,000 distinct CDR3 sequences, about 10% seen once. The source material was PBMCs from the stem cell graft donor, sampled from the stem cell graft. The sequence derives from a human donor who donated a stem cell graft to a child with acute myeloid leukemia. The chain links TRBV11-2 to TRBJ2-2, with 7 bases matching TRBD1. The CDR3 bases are TGTGCCAGCAGCCTACAGGGGTGGCACACCGGGGAGCTGTTTTTT. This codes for CASSLQGWHTGELFF.